This is a list of T cell receptor beta chains from one sample in a study of blood T cell repertoires in COVID-19. TCRdb's copy holds only in-frame clones and misses some; the assay was immunoSEQ multiplex PCR. The table has about 120,000 clones, roughly 88% seen once; the top ten hold 0.88%. What was sequenced was peripheral blood. These receptors originate from a woman between 50 and 59 years old with active or convalescent COVID-19. CDR3s leave out the opening cysteine and the closing phenylalanine or tryptophan. Each record gives: J gene, V gene, CDR3 protein.

TRBJ1-2,TRBV28,ASSLYRINYGYT
TRBJ1-1,TRBV12-3/TRBV12-4,ASSFRGTEAF
TRBJ2-7,TRBV24-1,ATGRMREGRVSYEQY
TRBJ1-2,TRBV25-1,ASSGPGQGSYGYT
TRBJ2-1,TRBV7-2,ASRGTGGLLTDNEQF
TRBJ1-1,TRBV18,ASSPSQRENTEAF
TRBJ2-1,TRBV5-1,ASNLGTSGENEQF
TRBJ1-1,TRBV6-5,ASVPEHTMNTEAF
TRBJ2-3,TRBV15,ATSRDRPTPSTDTQY
TRBJ2-1,TRBV10-3,AISESSRTLDTKQF
TRBJ2-7,TRBV7-9,ASSLRSSGSLSQY
TRBJ1-2,TRBV4-1,ASSQVDQGYGYT
TRBJ2-3,TRBV28,ASRQGAGADTQY
TRBJ1-2,TRBV9,ASSVSRTGANYGYT
TRBJ2-3,TRBV5-1,ASSLRGLAGVTGDTQY
TRBJ2-3,TRBV4-3,ASSLTPGTTDTQY
TRBJ2-5,TRBV24-1,ATSEWTGGTQY
TRBJ1-2,TRBV19,ASSFPGQGADYGYT
TRBJ1-2,TRBV5-6,ASSFSGGGGYT
TRBJ1-2,TRBV29-1,SVEGTGMTYGYT
TRBJ1-1,TRBV7-9,ASSLGEGHTEAF
TRBJ1-3,TRBV5-1,ASSQDRGSGNTIY
TRBJ1-3,TRBV29-1,SVQGAGNTIY
TRBJ2-1,TRBV4-3,ASSHRAGGPPYNEQF
TRBJ1-1,TRBV11-2,ASSLEWGQGEAF
TRBJ2-3,TRBV19,ASSTPFGTDTQY
TRBJ2-1,TRBV7-6,ASSSGLGRDVHSYNEQF
TRBJ1-5,TRBV25-1,ASSPFTGQGDQPQH
TRBJ2-7,TRBV7-2,ASSHRTSGWTYEQY
TRBJ1-1,TRBV12-3/TRBV12-4,ASSLRGNTEAF
TRBJ2-5,TRBV5-1,ASTLSPSGRGETQY
TRBJ2-5,TRBV9,ASSVDRTGWDYQETQY
TRBJ2-5,TRBV6-5,ASTLFLGAQETQY
TRBJ2-7,TRBV7-9,ASSFKESPPEQY
TRBJ2-7,TRBV5-1,ASSQETGAYEQY
TRBJ2-1,TRBV29-1,SVWASGASYNEQF
TRBJ1-4,TRBV27,ASSLSPRAEKLF
TRBJ2-2,TRBV2,ASSATSGRVGGELF
TRBJ2-1,TRBV28,ASSLWSLAGGKGYNEQF
TRBJ2-7,TRBV19,ASTPRGRAYEQY
TRBJ1-6,TRBV6-5,ASSYGRTLNSPLH
TRBJ1-1,TRBV3-1/TRBV3-2,ASSPTVMNTEAF
TRBJ2-1,TRBV28,ASSTRVRGGLRLSYNEQF
TRBJ1-1,TRBV19,ASMTRGLEAF
TRBJ2-3,TRBV6-6,ASSYSPGWGVDTQY
TRBJ2-7,TRBV29-1,SVGQGREQY
TRBJ2-2,TRBV6-5,ASSYGTSGVTGELF
TRBJ1-6,TRBV7-2,ASSVGQATNSPLH
TRBJ2-1,TRBV9,ASSPTSGISGNEQF
TRBJ2-1,TRBV28,ASSLRSADNEQF
TRBJ2-2,TRBV3-1/TRBV3-2,ASSQATGGGELF
TRBJ2-3,TRBV6-5,ASATSGSTDTQY
TRBJ1-1,TRBV18,ASSLPGNTEAF
TRBJ2-1,TRBV5-4,ASSRGQGAPSYNEQF